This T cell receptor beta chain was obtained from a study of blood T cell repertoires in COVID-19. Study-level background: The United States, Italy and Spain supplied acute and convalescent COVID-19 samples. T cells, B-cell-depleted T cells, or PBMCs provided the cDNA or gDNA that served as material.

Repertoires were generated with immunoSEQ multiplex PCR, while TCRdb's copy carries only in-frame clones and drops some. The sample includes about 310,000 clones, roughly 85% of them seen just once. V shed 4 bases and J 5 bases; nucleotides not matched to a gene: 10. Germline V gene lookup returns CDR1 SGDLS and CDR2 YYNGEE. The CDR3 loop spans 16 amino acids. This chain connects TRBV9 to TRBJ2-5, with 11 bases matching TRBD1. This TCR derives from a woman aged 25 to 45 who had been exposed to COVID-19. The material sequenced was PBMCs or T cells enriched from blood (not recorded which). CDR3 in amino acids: CASSLLGQGAWETQYF. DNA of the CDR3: TGTGCCAGCAGCTTACTCGGACAGGGGGCGTGGGAGACCCAGTACTTC.